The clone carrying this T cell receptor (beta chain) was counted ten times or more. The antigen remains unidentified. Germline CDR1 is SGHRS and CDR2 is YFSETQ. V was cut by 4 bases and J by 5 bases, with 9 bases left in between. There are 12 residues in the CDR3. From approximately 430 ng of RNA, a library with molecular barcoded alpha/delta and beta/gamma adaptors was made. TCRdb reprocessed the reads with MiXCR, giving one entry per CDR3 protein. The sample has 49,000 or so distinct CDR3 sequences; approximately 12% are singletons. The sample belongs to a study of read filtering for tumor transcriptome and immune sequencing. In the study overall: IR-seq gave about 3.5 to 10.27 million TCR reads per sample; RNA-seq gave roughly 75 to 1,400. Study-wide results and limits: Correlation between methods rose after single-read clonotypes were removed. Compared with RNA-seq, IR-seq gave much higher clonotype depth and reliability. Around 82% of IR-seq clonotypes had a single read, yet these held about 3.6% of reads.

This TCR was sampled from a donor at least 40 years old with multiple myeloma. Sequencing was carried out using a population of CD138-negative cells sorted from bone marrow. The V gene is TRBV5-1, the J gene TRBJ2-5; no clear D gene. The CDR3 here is CASSAELETQYF. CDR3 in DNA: TGCGCCAGCAGCGCGGAACTTGAGACCCAGTACTTC.